Below, 2 T cell receptor beta chains from the same sample are listed, as sequenced in a study of blood T cell repertoires in COVID-19. This table comes from immunoSEQ multiplex PCR, and its TCRdb copy is limited to in-frame clones, with some not included. The sample shows about 65,000 clones, roughly 92% of them seen only once. Sequenced input: peripheral blood. Source of these receptors: a man between 65 and 85 years old with active COVID-19.

J is TRBJ2-1 and V is TRBV7-2, with 13 nucleotides matching TRBD2. V lost 2 bases and J lost 2; bases outside the gene matches: 6. Germline V CDR1 and CDR2: SGHTA, FQGNSA. The length of the CDR3 is 18 residues. CDR3: CASSLPRGLAGAYNEQFF. In nucleotides, the CDR3 is TGTGCCAGCAGCTTACCCCGAGGACTAGCGGGGGCCTACAATGAGCAGTTCTTC.

This rearrangement joins TRBV3-1 (or the pseudogene TRBV3-2) to TRBJ2-1; D is perhaps TRBD2 (5 bases). The V and J ends lost 1 base and 9 bases respectively, with 13 bases between them. The CDR3 length is 14 residues. Per the germline V gene, CDR1 is LGHDT and CDR2 is YNNKEL (reference sequence). CDR3 in amino acids: CASSQGRKGGEQFF. CDR3 nucleotide sequence: TGTGCCAGCAGCCAAGGGAGGAAGGGCGGTGAGCAGTTCTTC.